One sample yielded the 19 T cell receptor beta chains listed below, sequenced in a study of shared clonotypes between healthy human individuals. Measured with immunoSEQ multiplex PCR; TCRdb has only the in-frame clones, and not every one. There are 2 million to 3 million clones in the sample; 90% to 95% occur only once, and more than 0.12% lies in the top ten. Sequencing was done on a sample of naive CD4+ T cells sorted from blood. Subset indicated: CD45RA+ positively selected. Receptors were obtained from a man aged 18 to 30 in good health.

The chain joins TRBV7-2 to TRBJ2-7, with D maybe TRBD2 (5 bases). Trimming removed 1 base from V and 1 base from J, with 17 bases in between. The CDR3 loop spans 17 amino acids. CDR1 is SGHTA, CDR2 FQGNSA, per germline. CDR3 loop: CASSLGRGADRSYEQYF. Here the CDR3 DNA reads TGTGCCAGCAGCTTAGGTCGAGGAGCGGACCGTTCCTACGAGCAGTACTTC. Based on the CDR3 plus reference TRBV7-2 and TRBJ2-7, the full variable domain is GAGVSQSPSNKVTEKGKDVELRCDPISGHTALYWYRQSLGQGLEFLIYFQGNSAPDKSGLPSDRFSAERTGGSVSTLTIQRTQQEDSAVYLCASSLGRGADRSYEQYFGPGTRLTVT.

In its sample, this clone was seen once. V and J are TRBV25-1 and TRBJ1-4, with D maybe TRBD1 (5 bases). This CDR3 comprises 15 residues. V gave up 1 base and J gave up 6 bases, with 12 bases separating them. The germline CDR1 and CDR2 sequences are MGHDK and SYGVNS. CDR3 sequence (DNA): TGTGCCAGCAGTGAATCCGGGACGAAATATGAAAAACTGTTTTTT. Translated, it gives CASSESGTKYEKLFF.

V gene TRBV29-1 combines with J gene TRBJ2-5; either TRBD1 or TRBD2 may fit D (6 bases each). Germline V lookup: CDR1 SQVTM, CDR2 ANQGSEA. The CDR3 loop spans 11 amino acids. Trimming left V 6 bases short and J 5 bases short, with 10 bases between. The CDR3: CSVGGDETQYF. The CDR3 nucleotides are TGCAGCGTGGGGGGCGACGAGACCCAGTACTTC.

The chain uses TRBV6-5 and TRBJ1-3, with unresolved D. This CDR3 region has 15 residues. V lost 6 bases and J lost 0, with 12 bases in between. In germline, CDR1 is MNHEY, CDR2 SVGAGI. The CDR3 DNA sequence: TGTGCCAGCAGCCGGCGAGTCCTCTCTGGAAACACCATATATTTT. This sequence encodes CASSRRVLSGNTIYF.

The V gene is TRBV5-1, the J gene TRBJ1-4; D perhaps matches TRBD1 (6 bases). The germline CDR1 and CDR2 sequences are SGHRS and YFSETQ. V shed 0 bases and J shed 4 bases, with 13 bases lying between them. The CDR3 spans 16 residues. CDR3 residues: CASSLEPGALNEKLFF. In DNA form, the CDR3 reads TGCGCCAGCAGCTTGGAACCGGGGGCCCTTAATGAAAAACTGTTTTTT.

This clone was recorded a few times. V usage is TRBV29-1 and J usage is TRBJ1-1; no firm D call. The CDR3 runs to 15 residues. Trimming stripped 1 base from V and 4 bases from J, with 16 bases between. CDR1 is SQVTM, CDR2 ANQGSEA, per germline. The CDR3 nucleotides read TGCAGCGTTGAAGTTAGGGCCCTAAGCTCCACTGAAGCTTTCTTT. Translating gives CSVEVRALSSTEAFF.

V is TRBV6-1 and J is TRBJ1-1; TRBD1 might be the D (6 bases). From germline, CDR1 is MNHNS and CDR2 SASEGT. V was cut by 6 bases and J by 6 bases, with 8 bases left in between. The CDR3 is 11 amino acids. The chain's CDR3 is CASRQGPEAFF. The CDR3 DNA reads TGTGCCAGCAGACAGGGACCTGAAGCTTTCTTT.

CDR3: CASSSTGGRPPLHF. The DNA of the CDR3 is TGTGCCAGCAGTTCGACAGGGGGAAGACCACCCCTCCACTTT. The V and J genes are TRBV6-5 and TRBJ1-6; 9 nucleotides match TRBD1. The length of the CDR3 is 14 residues. With V trimmed by 4 bases and J by 11 bases, 6 bases remained unmatched. Germline V lookup: CDR1 MNHEY, CDR2 SVGAGI.

The V and J genes are TRBV6-1 and TRBJ2-1; 9 nucleotides match TRBD2. The CDR3 has 16 amino acids. From germline, CDR1 is MNHNS and CDR2 SASEGT. V dropped 4 bases and J dropped 3; count of bases not matched to a gene: 7. CDR3 sequence reads: CASSGTGTSFYNEQFF. The CDR3 DNA sequence: TGTGCCAGCAGTGGAACCGGGACTAGCTTCTACAATGAGCAGTTCTTC.

V gene TRBV29-1 combines with J gene TRBJ2-1; the match to TRBD2 covers 8 bases. The CDR3 runs 12 residues. CDR1 SQVTM and CDR2 ANQGSEA come from the germline V gene. The CDR3 reads CVGGAGKGEQFF. The CDR3 bases are TGCGTCGGGGGGGCTGGAAAGGGTGAGCAGTTCTTC.

The CDR3 protein is CASSQTWSNEKLFF. CDR3 DNA sequence: TGTGCCAGCAGTCAGACTTGGTCTAATGAAAAACTGTTTTTT. This chain links TRBV27 with TRBJ1-4; no firm D call. V was trimmed by 5 bases and J by 3 bases, leaving 10 bases between them. Per the germline V gene, CDR1 is MNHEY and CDR2 is SMNVEV (reference sequence). The CDR3 runs to 14 residues.

Details on this clone: The same CDR3 also results from other DNA sequences found in this sample. The chain uses TRBV20-1 and TRBJ2-1; D is undetermined. Trimming removed 6 bases from V and 4 bases from J, with 7 bases in between. CDR3 size: 11 residues. Per the germline V gene, CDR1 is DFQATT and CDR2 is SNEGSKA (reference sequence). The CDR3 nucleotides are TGCAGTGCCCGAATTTACAATGAGCAGTTCTTC. It is translated as CSARIYNEQFF.

As regards this clone: The same CDR3 can be traced to other DNA sequences in this sample. The genes are TRBV29-1 and TRBJ2-3, with 7 bases matching TRBD1. The V gene end was trimmed by 6 bases and the J gene end by 3 bases; junction bases not matched to a gene: 6. Germline loops: CDR1 SQVTM, CDR2 ANQGSEA. The CDR3 length is 13 residues. The CDR3 DNA is TGCAGCGTATACAGGGGATCGACAGATACGCAGTATTTT. It translates to CSVYRGSTDTQYF.

V is TRBV25-1 and J is TRBJ1-6; 10 bases are a match to TRBD1. CDR3 length: 18 residues. Trimming removed 5 bases from V and 8 bases from J; junction bases left unmatched: 15. Germline-derived CDR1 and CDR2 are MGHDK and SYGVNS. CDR3 sequence reads: CASSPHGGLGQGYSPLHF. The DNA of the CDR3 is TGTGCCAGCAGTCCACATGGGGGTTTGGGACAGGGGTATTCACCCCTCCACTTT. The full variable domain, its missing parts supplied by reference TRBV25-1 and TRBJ1-6, is EADIYQTPRYLVIGTGKKITLECSQTMGHDKMYWYQQDPGMELHLIHYSYGVNSTEKGDLSSESTVSRIRTEHFPLTLESARPSHTSQYLCASSPHGGLGQGYSPLHFGNGTRLTVT.

The rearrangement joins TRBV6-5 to TRBJ2-2, with D possibly being TRBD2 (6 bases). Trimming stripped 8 bases from V and 5 bases from J, with 12 bases between. This CDR3 spans 13 amino acids. Germline V lookup: CDR1 MNHEY, CDR2 SVGAGI. This CDR3 reads CASVPAGTGELFF. Written as DNA, the CDR3 is TGTGCCAGCGTCCCTGCGGGGACCGGGGAGCTGTTTTTT.

Note on this clone: Other DNA sequences in the sample encode the same CDR3. The V and J genes are TRBV9 and TRBJ2-3; 11 bases are shared with TRBD2. V shed 3 bases and J 0 bases; nucleotides not matched to a gene: 0. Germline V gene lookup returns CDR1 SGDLS and CDR2 YYNGEE. The CDR3 loop spans 15 amino acids. CDR3 loop: CASSGTSGSTDTQYF. The CDR3, as DNA: TGTGCCAGCAGCGGGACTAGCGGGAGCACAGATACGCAGTATTTT.

Concerning this clone: This sample includes further DNA sequences coding for the same CDR3. The J gene is TRBJ2-1, the V gene TRBV11-3, with D perhaps TRBD1 (5 bases). Germline-derived CDR1 and CDR2 are SGHNT and YENEEA. V lost 2 bases to trimming and J lost 4 bases, with 6 bases between them. The CDR3 is 13 residues long. The CDR3 bases are TGTGCCAGCAGCTTACAGGGTTACAATGAGCAGTTCTTC. It translates to CASSLQGYNEQFF.

A single count supports this clone. This chain uses TRBV4-2 with TRBJ2-1; 7 positions match TRBD2. Losses at the gene ends were 1 base for V and 3 bases for J; bases not matched to a gene: 6. The CDR3 sequence is 16 residues long. Germline V gene data show CDR1 as LGHNA and CDR2 as YNFKEQ. The CDR3 DNA reads as TGTGCCAGCAGCCAAGGCCCAGCGGGGAACTACAATGAGCAGTTCTTC. It is translated as CASSQGPAGNYNEQFF.

The rearrangement links TRBV12-5 to TRBJ2-7, with 10 bases fitting TRBD1. CDR1 is LGHNT and CDR2 is FRNRAP in the germline V gene. The CDR3 has 18 residues. J gave up 0 bases and V 1 base, and 9 bases lay outside the gene matches. DNA for the CDR3: TGTGCTAGTGGTTTGGGACATCCGGGACAGGGGCTCTCCTACGAGCAGTACTTC. Protein: CASGLGHPGQGLSYEQYF.